The 29 T cell receptor beta chains reported below all come from one sample, sequenced in a study of spatial heterogeneity in lung cancer. TCRdb reanalysed the 5' RACE reads using MiXCR and keeps one entry per CDR3 protein. The sample records around 25,000 distinct CDR3 sequences, roughly 13% being singletons. The time point here: sample taken at primary tumor resection. The authors sequenced whole RNA from tumor, nontumor lung or frozen PBMC without sorting. Sequencing used PBMCs, obtained at surgery. The receptors were gathered from a female donor with early-stage non-small cell lung cancer.

This clonotype was counted many times. The rearrangement uses TRBV6-1 and TRBJ1-2; D is ambiguous. Deletions cut 2 bases from V and 6 bases from J, with 7 bases between. The V gene's germline CDR1 is MNHNS and CDR2 SASEGT. This CDR3 has 12 amino acids. The CDR3 reads CASSELWHGYTF. CDR3 bases: TGTGCCAGCAGTGAACTTTGGCATGGCTACACCTTC.

In this sample, this clonotype turned up many times. The germline gene is not matched at one end of the junction; a read error may be the cause. V is TRBV20-1 and J is TRBJ2-5, with TRBD1 as a possible D gene (5 bases). The CDR3 runs 14 residues. Germline CDR1 DFQATT, CDR2 SNEGSKA (reference sequence). Here the CDR3 DNA reads TGTAGTGCTCAGACGACAGTAAACCAAGAGACCCAGTACTTC. Its protein product is CSAQTTVNQETQYF.

There are many counts of this clonotype. The V call is TRBV21-1, the J call TRBJ2-3. TRBV21-1 is listed as a pseudogene. This CDR3 has 17 residues. The CDR3 bases are TGTGCCAGCAGCAAAGAGGCAAGGCGGAACCCGAGAGATACGCAGTATTTT. Residues: CASSKEARRNPRDTQYF.

The table lists this clonotype with many counts. The V call is TRBV6-6, the J call TRBJ2-7; no definite D call. Germline loops: CDR1 MNHNY, CDR2 SVGAGI (reference sequence). The V gene lost 5 bases and the J gene lost 2 bases, with 13 bases spanning the gap. The CDR3 contains 14 residues. The CDR3 protein is CASSARTGAYEQYV. CDR3 in DNA: TGTGCCAGCAGTGCCCGGACGGGTGCCTACGAGCAGTACGTC.

Details on this clonotype: This may be a read error, as it is one base from a much larger clone. J is TRBJ2-5 and V is TRBV28; D not certain. The germline V gene encodes CDR1 MDHEN and CDR2 SYDVKM. The CDR3 runs 13 residues. This CDR3 is CVSSTLNQETQYF. The DNA of the CDR3 is TGTGTCAGCAGTACACTGAACCAAGAGACCCAGTACTTC.

The CDR3 region has the DNA TGTGCCATCAGTCCTGGACAGGTCCAAGAGACCCAGTACTTC. It translates to CAISPGQVQETQYF. V gene TRBV10-3 combines with J gene TRBJ2-5; TRBD1 matches 7 bases. The CDR3 spans 14 residues. CDR1 ENHRY and CDR2 SYGVKD come from the germline V gene. The V gene end was trimmed by 5 bases and the J gene end by 1 base; junction bases not matched to a gene: 4.

This clonotype was recorded many times. V gene TRBV7-2 combines with J gene TRBJ1-3, with D unresolved. The V end lost 3 bases, the J end lost 1 base, and 16 bases lay between the germline ends. From germline, CDR1 is SGHTA and CDR2 FQGNSA. The CDR3 contains 17 residues. Written as DNA, the CDR3 is TGTGCCAGCAGCTTTGGAGGTGTAAAGGCGTCTGGAAACACCATATATTTT. As protein: CASSFGGVKASGNTIYF.

This clonotype was seen at least ten times. The CDR3: CASSLYWGDRRTTNEKLFF. The CDR3 coding sequence is TGTGCCAGCAGCTTATATTGGGGGGACAGGAGGACAACTAATGAAAAACTGTTTTTT. The chain has TRBV7-9 and TRBJ1-4, with TRBD1 matching over 8 bases. The germline V gene encodes CDR1 SEHNR and CDR2 FQNEAQ (reference sequence). After removal of 2 bases from V and 0 bases from J, the junction contained 11 bases not matched to a gene. The CDR3 sequence is 19 residues long.

The gene calls are TRBV28 and TRBJ2-1; 7 bases map to TRBD1. The CDR3 is 14 amino acids. Germline-derived CDR1 and CDR2 are MDHEN and SYDVKM. With V trimmed by 5 bases and J by 7 bases, 8 bases remained unmatched. The CDR3 sequence: CASSAGTDSNEQFF. CDR3 coding DNA: TGTGCCAGCAGTGCCGGGACAGACTCTAATGAGCAGTTCTTC.

The chain carries TRBV28 and TRBJ2-3; the D is unclear. The CDR3 loop spans 13 amino acids. CDR1 MDHEN and CDR2 SYDVKM come from the germline V gene. The V end was cut by 6 bases, the J end by 3 bases, with 10 bases between. CDR3 nucleotide sequence: TGTGCCAGCAGCCCGTTTGAGACAGATACGCAGTATTTT. It codes for CASSPFETDTQYF.

This clonotype was observed at least ten times. V gene TRBV7-2 combines with J gene TRBJ2-7; D is uncertain. Trimming stripped 2 bases from V and 0 bases from J, with 14 bases between. The CDR3 loop spans 16 amino acids. Germline lookup yields CDR1 SGHTA and CDR2 FQGNSA. The DNA of the CDR3 is TGTGCCAGCAGCTTAAGATGGGCGGTCTCCTCCTACGAGCAGTACTTC. Protein sequence: CASSLRWAVSSYEQYF.

This clonotype has a count of ten or more. The V gene is TRBV28, the J gene TRBJ2-1, with D perhaps being TRBD1 or TRBD2 (6 bases each). The germline V gene has CDR1 MDHEN and CDR2 SYDVKM. V lost 3 bases and J lost 10, with 10 bases in between. The CDR3 extends over 12 amino acids. The CDR3 coding sequence is TGTGCCAGCAGTTTCGGGGGCAGAGAGCAGTTCTTC. Encoded protein: CASSFGGREQFF.

This clonotype was picked up a small number of times. The genes are TRBV20-1 and TRBJ2-1, with 10 bases identical to TRBD2. V shed 6 bases and J 4 bases; nucleotides not matched to a gene: 9. CDR3 length: 15 residues. Per germline, CDR1 DFQATT and CDR2 SNEGSKA (reference sequence). CDR3: CSAEMLAGGYNEQFF. CDR3 DNA sequence: TGCAGTGCAGAGATGTTAGCGGGGGGATACAATGAGCAGTTCTTC.

This clonotype was seen repeatedly, ten times or more. This chain joins TRBV28 and TRBJ1-2; D is uncertain. The V gene's germline CDR1 is MDHEN and CDR2 SYDVKM. The CDR3 is made up of 15 amino acids. V dropped 2 bases and J dropped 5 bases, with 15 bases sitting between them. DNA for the CDR3: TGTGCCAGCAGTTTAGATCTCGGAGCATTGTATGGCTACACCTTC. This translates into CASSLDLGALYGYTF.

Ten or more counts support this clonotype. The chain is built from TRBV6-1 and TRBJ1-2; 7 nucleotides agree with TRBD1. The length of the CDR3 is 13 residues. Germline CDR1 reads MNHNS; CDR2 reads SASEGT. V dropped 4 bases and J dropped 5; count of bases not matched to a gene: 4. The CDR3 spells CASSVGTAYGYTF. In DNA, the CDR3 is TGTGCCAGCAGTGTGGGGACAGCGTATGGCTACACCTTC.

The chain joins TRBV30 to TRBJ1-5; D gene uncertain. Germline CDR1 is GTSNPN and CDR2 is SVGIG (reference sequence). CDR3 length: 13 residues. V lost 3 bases and J 0 bases, leaving 6 bases between the germline ends. The CDR3, as DNA: TGTGCCTGGAGCCGAAATAGCAATCAGCCCCAGCATTTT. It yields the protein CAWSRNSNQPQHF.

This clonotype has at least ten counts. This chain joins TRBV3-1 and TRBJ2-6, with unresolved D. This CDR3 region has 11 residues. CDR1 is LGHDT and CDR2 is YNNKEL in the germline V gene (reference sequence). The V and J ends lost 8 bases and 3 bases respectively, with 2 bases between them. The chain's CDR3 is CASLGANVLTF. As DNA, the CDR3 is TGTGCCAGCCTTGGGGCCAACGTCCTGACTTTC.

This clonotype was found a few times. The chain links TRBV18 to TRBJ2-1, with 12 bases fitting TRBD2. The CDR3 spans 16 residues. Trimming cost V 3 bases and J 6 bases; bases outside gene matches: 6. Germline-derived CDR1 and CDR2 are KGHSH and LQKENI. CDR3 nucleotides: TGTGCCAGCTCACCCCCTAGCGGGAGGGGTCCCAATGAGCAGTTCTTC. Residues: CASSPPSGRGPNEQFF.

This clonotype was observed at least ten times. This chain joins TRBV6-2 or TRBV6-3 and TRBJ2-7; no firm D call. The CDR3 sequence is 15 residues long. Germline assignment: CDR1 MNHEY and CDR2 SVGEGT. With 2 bases removed from V and 6 bases from J, the gap between germline ends came to 17 bases. The CDR3 region has the DNA TGTGCCAGCAGTTACGGTGGAGACGTCCTGGTCGAGCAGTACGTC. It specifies CASSYGGDVLVEQYV.

This clonotype was detected many times. The chain couples TRBV29-1 to TRBJ2-2; a weak D match, TRBD1 (6 bases). Germline V gene sequence: CDR1 SQVTM, CDR2 ANQGSEA. This CDR3 contains 16 residues. Trimming stripped 7 bases from V and 3 bases from J, with 21 bases between. The CDR3 is CSATVSTGLYTGELFF. CDR3 nucleotides: TGCAGCGCCACAGTCTCGACAGGCCTATACACCGGGGAGCTGTTTTTT.

This clonotype was counted at least ten times. The V and J genes are TRBV12-3 or TRBV12-4 and TRBJ2-3; weak D call: TRBD1 (5 bases). V was pared by 2 bases and J by 6 bases, with 9 bases between. The CDR3 covers 13 residues. The DNA for the CDR3 is TGTGCCAGCAGTTTAAACTACAGGGATACGCAGTATTTT. It specifies CASSLNYRDTQYF.

A word on this clonotype: Just one base apart from a much larger clone, this may be a read error. The genes are TRBV27 and TRBJ1-1, with 7 bases aligning to TRBD1. Germline V gene sequence: CDR1 MNHEY, CDR2 SMNVEV (reference sequence). The CDR3 runs to 16 residues. The CDR3 loop is CASSPQGPPLNTEACF. CDR3 DNA: TGTGCCAGCAGTCCACAGGGGCCCCCTTTGAACACTGAAGCTTGCTTT.

This clonotype was seen repeatedly, ten times or more. The chain combines TRBV10-2 with TRBJ2-3; no firm D call. Germline values: CDR1 WSHSY, CDR2 SAAADI. Trimming removed 8 bases at V and 5 bases at J, with 5 bases between. The CDR3 has 10 amino acids. CDR3: CASAKDTQYF. The DNA for the CDR3 is TGCGCCAGCGCGAAAGATACGCAGTATTTT.

This clonotype was counted a few times. V gene TRBV4-2 combines with J gene TRBJ1-4; 9 positions agree with TRBD1. The length of the CDR3 is 17 residues. Per the germline V gene, CDR1 is LGHNA and CDR2 is YNFKEQ. The ends lost 0 bases at V and 4 bases at J; junction bases unmatched: 6. CDR3 nucleotides: TGTGCCAGCAGCCAAGAAACAGGGGGCGGGGGTAATGAAAAACTGTTTTTT. As protein: CASSQETGGGGNEKLFF.

This clonotype was detected ten times or more. The chain recombines TRBV7-9 with TRBJ1-1; D is possibly TRBD1 (6 bases). V was pared by 4 bases and J by 4 bases, with 28 bases between. CDR3 length equals 19 residues. CDR1 is SEHNR, CDR2 FQNEAQ, per germline (reference sequence). The CDR3 here is CASSSPRGGAANRATEAFF. For the CDR3, the DNA is TGTGCCAGCAGCTCCCCACGGGGAGGGGCCGCAAACAGGGCCACTGAAGCTTTCTTT.

Ten or more counts support this clonotype. V and J are TRBV4-3 and TRBJ1-2; TRBD1 might be the D (5 bases). From germline, CDR1 is LGHNA and CDR2 YSLEER. Deletions cut 0 bases from V and 4 bases from J, with 12 bases between. The length of the CDR3 is 15 residues. The CDR3 DNA sequence: TGCGCCAGCAGCCAAGATCGGGCAGGGAGCTATGGCTACACCTTC. Translation gives CASSQDRAGSYGYTF.

The rearrangement uses TRBV27 and TRBJ2-7; D is tentatively TRBD1 or TRBD2 (5 bases each). CDR3 length: 13 amino acids. Per the germline V gene, CDR1 is MNHEY and CDR2 is SMNVEV (reference sequence). Trimming cost V 4 bases and J 4 bases, with 11 bases left between them. The CDR3 sequence: CASSSGTWYEQYF. CDR3 nucleotides: TGTGCCAGCAGTTCGGGGACCTGGTACGAGCAGTACTTC.

This rearrangement joins TRBV28 to TRBJ2-1; D is perhaps TRBD2 (5 bases). CDR1 is MDHEN and CDR2 is SYDVKM in the germline V gene. V was trimmed by 6 bases and J by 5 bases, leaving 20 bases between them. The CDR3 has 16 amino acids. CDR3 nucleotide sequence: TGTGCCAGCAGCCCCGGGGTCGGTAGAGGGAACAATGAGCAGTTCTTC. It codes for CASSPGVGRGNNEQFF.

About this clonotype: This is likely a read error, given that the CDR3 carries no conserved phenylalanine or tryptophan at its end. The V and J genes are TRBV20-1 and TRBJ2-1; 7 bases align to TRBD2. The trim removed 0 bases at V and 2 bases at J, leaving 16 bases unmatched. The CDR3 spans 19 residues. Germline V gene lookup returns CDR1 DFQATT and CDR2 SNEGSKA (reference sequence). Written as DNA, the CDR3 is TGCAGTGCTAGAGATCTCGGATCTAGCCGGGAGGTTCCCTACAATGAGCAGTTCCTC. Encoded protein: CSARDLGSSREVPYNEQFL.